This passage covers 28 T cell receptor beta chains from one sample sequenced in a study of blood T cell repertoires in COVID-19. Libraries were prepared by immunoSEQ multiplex PCR; TCRdb keeps only in-frame clonotypes and omits some of them. Of hundreds of thousands of clones in the sample, 86% were seen once. Sequencing was done on a sample of peripheral blood. These receptor sequences come from a woman aged 25 to 45 with active or convalescent COVID-19.

This clone was seen just once. V is TRBV3-1 (or the pseudogene TRBV3-2) and J is TRBJ1-5; no clear D. This CDR3 contains 12 residues. The germline gives CDR1 LGHDT, CDR2 YNNKEL (reference sequence). Trimming cost V 3 bases and J 6 bases, with 6 bases left between them. The CDR3 region has the DNA TGTGCCAGCAGCCAGAACGGTCAGCCCCAGCATTTT. Translation: CASSQNGQPQHF.

The chain is built from TRBV2 and TRBJ1-2, with 9 bases aligning to TRBD1. V was pared by 11 bases and J by 2 bases, with 15 bases of the junction left unmatched. Germline CDR1 and CDR2: SNHLY and FYNNEI. The CDR3 is 16 residues long. The CDR3 sequence is CAVPGQGDNSNYGYTF. CDR3 in DNA: TGTGCCGTTCCGGGACAGGGCGACAACTCCAACTATGGCTACACCTTC. The full variable domain, completed using reference TRBV2 and TRBJ1-2, is EPEVTQTPSHQVTQMGQEVILRCVPISNHLYFYWYRQILGQKVEFLVSFYNNEISEKSEIFDDQFSVERPDGSNFTLKIRSTKLEDSAMYFCAVPGQGDNSNYGYTFGSGTRLTVV.

The CDR3 DNA follows: TGTGCCAGCAGCTTAGGAGTAACGAGAGAAGCTTTCTTT. Its protein is CASSLGVTREAFF. The V and J genes are TRBV11-3 and TRBJ1-1, with D unresolved. This CDR3 has 13 amino acids. In germline, CDR1 is SGHNT, CDR2 YENEEA. The V end lost 1 base, the J end lost 8 bases, and 11 bases lay between the germline ends.

The CDR3 nucleotides are TGTGCCAGCAGTGGGACAGCCTATGGCTACACCTTC. It yields the protein CASSGTAYGYTF. This chain joins TRBV2 and TRBJ1-2; D is perhaps TRBD1 (6 bases). Germline CDR1 SNHLY, CDR2 FYNNEI. V gave up 4 bases and J gave up 4 bases, with 7 bases separating them. There are 12 residues in the CDR3.

This CDR3 reads CASSFTGRNRIGTQYF. CDR3 bases: TGTGCCAGCAGCTTCACAGGAAGGAATCGGATAGGTACGCAGTATTTT. The V call is TRBV5-4, the J call TRBJ2-3, with a possible D match to TRBD1 (5 bases). Germline V gene lookup returns CDR1 SGHNT and CDR2 YYREEE (reference sequence). This CDR3 is built from 16 residues. V was pared by 2 bases and J by 8 bases, with 21 bases between.

The V and J genes are TRBV6-5 and TRBJ2-1, with 9 bases lining up with TRBD2. After removal of 6 bases from V and 10 bases from J, the junction contained 10 bases not matched to a gene. The CDR3 loop spans 14 amino acids. Germline CDR1 is MNHEY and CDR2 is SVGAGI. Here the CDR3 reads CASRPGLAFGEQFF. Here the CDR3 DNA reads TGTGCCAGCAGACCGGGACTAGCTTTTGGCGAGCAGTTCTTC.

The chain links TRBV2 to TRBJ1-5; D not resolved. V was cut by 4 bases and J by 11 bases, with 15 bases left in between. Germline lookup yields CDR1 SNHLY and CDR2 FYNNEI. The CDR3 has 13 residues. CDR3 protein: CASSGETAATQHF. CDR3 in DNA: TGTGCCAGCAGTGGAGAGACGGCGGCAACCCAGCATTTT. Combining the CDR3 with reference TRBV2 and TRBJ1-5 gives the whole variable domain EPEVTQTPSHQVTQMGQEVILRCVPISNHLYFYWYRQILGQKVEFLVSFYNNEISEKSEIFDDQFSVERPDGSNFTLKIRSTKLEDSAMYFCASSGETAATQHFGDGTRLSIL.

The V gene is TRBV10-3, the J gene TRBJ1-1, with 7 bases matching TRBD1. J was trimmed by 1 base and V by 8 bases; bases with no gene match: 4. The V gene's germline CDR1 is ENHRY and CDR2 SYGVKD. The CDR3 length is 13 residues. The CDR3 sequence: CAIGTGENTEAFF. As DNA, the CDR3 is TGTGCCATCGGAACAGGGGAGAACACTGAAGCTTTCTTT.

The chain has TRBV7-9 and TRBJ1-1; 9 bases match TRBD1. V shed 5 bases, J shed 3 bases, and the junction held 7 bases outside the gene matches. CDR3 size: 15 residues. The germline gives CDR1 SEHNR, CDR2 FQNEAQ (reference sequence). CDR3 coding DNA: TGTGCCAGCAGCCCTCTTGGACAGGGGTACACTGAAGCTTTCTTT. This gives the protein CASSPLGQGYTEAFF.

V is TRBV2 and J is TRBJ2-1; 9 nucleotides match TRBD2. The J segment lost 5 bases and the V segment lost 6 bases, leaving 8 bases of the junction unmatched. This CDR3 has 15 residues. CDR1 and CDR2 from the germline V gene are SNHLY and FYNNEI. CDR3 amino acids: CASSVLAGKNNEQFF. The CDR3 nucleotides are TGTGCCAGCAGCGTCCTAGCGGGGAAAAACAATGAGCAGTTCTTC.

The chain has TRBV6-5 and TRBJ1-2, with D possibly matching TRBD1 (5 bases). The CDR3 covers 15 residues. Germline V gene sequence: CDR1 MNHEY, CDR2 SVGAGI. V gave up 6 bases and J gave up 2 bases, with 16 bases separating them. CDR3 nucleotides: TGTGCCAGCAGAGTACCTATACAGGTGAACTATGGCTACACCTTC. Encoded protein: CASRVPIQVNYGYTF.

V gene TRBV6-5 combines with J gene TRBJ2-1; 7 positions agree with TRBD2. The CDR3 is made up of 15 amino acids. Germline loops: CDR1 MNHEY, CDR2 SVGAGI. The junction had 5 bases not matched to a gene; V was cut back by 0 bases and J by 6 bases. The CDR3 reads CASSYSALATNEQFF. The CDR3 DNA sequence: TGTGCCAGCAGTTACTCAGCACTAGCGACCAATGAGCAGTTCTTC.

The chain has TRBV5-1 and TRBJ2-5, with TRBD2 as a possible D gene (5 bases). From germline, CDR1 is SGHRS and CDR2 YFSETQ. V lost 4 bases and J 1 base, leaving 11 bases between the germline ends. The CDR3 sequence is 14 residues long. In nucleotides, the CDR3 is TGCGCCAGCAGCGCAGGACTCATCCAAGAGACCCAGTACTTC. Translation: CASSAGLIQETQYF.

The chain is built from TRBV30 and TRBJ1-1; 9 bases map to TRBD1. This CDR3 spans 17 amino acids. V was clipped by 6 bases and J by 4 bases; unmatched bases: 18. Per germline, CDR1 GTSNPN and CDR2 SVGIG (reference sequence). The CDR3 here is CACNSNRGLSYGTEAFF. The CDR3 nucleotides are TGTGCCTGTAACTCGAACAGGGGGCTATCTTATGGCACTGAAGCTTTCTTT.

The CDR3 region is CASSLDYTSRGEQYF. The CDR3, as DNA: TGTGCCAGCAGCTTAGATTACACTTCTAGGGGCGAGCAGTACTTC. The chain links TRBV11-2 to TRBJ2-7; a weak D match, TRBD1 (5 bases). Trimming removed 0 bases at V and 6 bases at J, with 15 bases between. The germline V gene encodes CDR1 SGHAT and CDR2 FQNNGV. The CDR3 contains 15 residues.

The CDR3 protein is CASSQGTSGRNEQFF. CDR3 DNA: TGTGCCAGCAGCCAAGGGACTAGCGGGAGGAATGAGCAGTTCTTC. V gene TRBV4-2 combines with J gene TRBJ2-1; 14 bases align to TRBD2. Germline CDR1 is LGHNA and CDR2 is YNFKEQ. V lost 1 base to trimming and J lost 7 bases; unmatched junction nucleotides: 0. This CDR3 has 15 residues.

V usage is TRBV7-2 and J usage is TRBJ1-3; D unresolved. The V gene's germline CDR1 is SGHTA and CDR2 FQGNSA. Trimming took 5 bases from V and 0 from J, leaving 17 bases between them. CDR3 length: 17 residues. The CDR3 region has the DNA TGTGCCAGCAGCCGTCGGACCGGGGTCCTCTCTGGAAACACCATATATTTT. Amino acids: CASSRRTGVLSGNTIYF.

The chain has TRBV6-1 and TRBJ1-5; D is possibly TRBD1 (5 bases). CDR3 length equals 16 residues. Germline V CDR1 and CDR2: MNHNS, SASEGT. Trimming stripped 0 bases from V and 2 bases from J, with 11 bases between. The CDR3 sequence is CASSEAYGGRNQPQHF. The CDR3 DNA reads TGTGCCAGCAGTGAAGCGTACGGGGGACGCAATCAGCCCCAGCATTTT.

This clone was detected only a few times. Here the CDR3 reads CAWRGGRVEAFF. CDR3 nucleotides: TGTGCCTGGAGGGGGGGGCGAGTTGAAGCTTTCTTT. V usage is TRBV30 and J usage is TRBJ1-1; weak D call: TRBD1 (6 bases). The CDR3 contains 12 residues. Per the germline V gene, CDR1 is GTSNPN and CDR2 is SVGIG (reference sequence). The V end lost 3 bases, the J end lost 7 bases, and 12 bases lay between the germline ends.

The chain is built from TRBV3-1 (or the pseudogene TRBV3-2) and TRBJ1-6, with D hard to call. The CDR3 covers 18 residues. The ends were cut back, 1 base at V and 0 bases at J, with 13 bases in the middle. From germline, CDR1 is LGHDT and CDR2 YNNKEL (reference sequence). CDR3 coding DNA: TGTGCCAGCAGCCAAGGAGGGCACACCAGCTCCTATAATTCACCCCTCCACTTT. It encodes CASSQGGHTSSYNSPLHF.

The V call is TRBV12-3 or TRBV12-4, the J call TRBJ1-3; D not certain. Trimming took off 3 bases at V and 4 bases at J, with 4 bases between the two ends. CDR3 length: 12 amino acids. The CDR3 DNA reads as TGTGCCAGCAGTTTGCAGGGAAACACCATATATTTT. Translating it yields CASSLQGNTIYF.

The gene calls are TRBV6-5 and TRBJ1-2; possibly TRBD1 for D (5 bases). Germline V gene sequence: CDR1 MNHEY, CDR2 SVGAGI. V lost 5 bases, J lost 4 bases, and 11 bases lay in between. The CDR3 loop spans 13 amino acids. The CDR3 nucleotides are TGTGCCAGCAGTCGAGACAGAACCTATGGCTACACCTTC. It translates to CASSRDRTYGYTF.

This chain links TRBV6-5 with TRBJ2-7; D ambiguous. V shed 5 bases and J shed 4 bases, with 6 bases lying between them. CDR1 and CDR2 (germline): MNHEY, SVGAGI. The CDR3 contains 11 residues. Written as DNA, the CDR3 is TGTGCCAGCAGTCCCTCGTACGAGCAGTACTTC. Amino acids: CASSPSYEQYF.

V and J are TRBV20-1 and TRBJ2-3, with 7 bases aligning to TRBD2. The CDR3 consists of 14 residues. Germline V lookup: CDR1 DFQATT, CDR2 SNEGSKA (reference sequence). V dropped 6 bases and J dropped 3; count of bases not matched to a gene: 9. The CDR3 nucleotides are TGCAGTGCAAGTGGGCGGGAGCGAACAGATACGCAGTATTTT. Its translation: CSASGRERTDTQYF.

This chain links TRBV3-1 (or the pseudogene TRBV3-2) with TRBJ2-1; 7 bases align to TRBD2. Germline CDR1 LGHDT, CDR2 YNNKEL (reference sequence). The CDR3 loop spans 12 amino acids. V shed 4 bases, J shed 15 bases, and the junction held 9 bases outside the gene matches. CDR3 loop: CASSPGLGTPFF. CDR3 DNA: TGTGCCAGCAGCCCAGGACTAGGTACTCCGTTCTTC.

The V call is TRBV27, the J call TRBJ2-5; 8 nucleotides match TRBD1. The CDR3 runs 13 residues. Losses at the gene ends were 8 bases for V and 7 bases for J; bases not matched to a gene: 9. Germline V gene lookup returns CDR1 MNHEY and CDR2 SMNVEV (reference sequence). The CDR3 loop reads CASQTGAVGTQYF. In DNA form, the CDR3 reads TGTGCCAGCCAGACAGGGGCCGTTGGGACCCAGTACTTC.

This clone was seen just once. CDR3 region: CASSQDLSSFDQETQYF. As DNA, the CDR3 is TGTGCCAGCAGCCAAGATCTGTCTAGCTTCGATCAAGAGACCCAGTACTTC. The chain recombines TRBV3-1 (or the pseudogene TRBV3-2) with TRBJ2-5; tentatively, D is TRBD2 (5 bases). The CDR3 spans 17 residues. The ends were cut back, 0 bases at V and 2 bases at J, with 16 bases in the middle. The germline V gene encodes CDR1 LGHDT and CDR2 YNNKEL (reference sequence).

The chain employs TRBV6-1 and TRBJ1-5; 7 bases are a match to TRBD1. CDR3 size: 16 residues. Per germline, CDR1 MNHNS and CDR2 SASEGT. J was trimmed by 1 base and V by 0 bases; bases with no gene match: 3. The CDR3 region is CASSEAPGQSNQPQHF. The CDR3 DNA follows: TGTGCCAGCAGTGAAGCGCCGGGACAGAGCAATCAGCCCCAGCATTTT.